This T cell receptor beta chain is drawn from a study of T cell responses to AZD1222 COVID-19 vaccine. Findings and caveats of the study: Clonal diversity was possibly underestimated, and white British individuals and females predominated among donors. CD4 TCRs associated with vaccination spanned spike, dominating at 160-218 and 743-854. Only five to seven AZD1222 recipients were seropositive at baseline. Vaccination with two AZD1222 doses was followed by a rise in Spike-specific TCR breadth and depth.

Of note for this clone: Its antigen is unidentified.

Only in-frame clones appear in the TCRdb table, and some are missing; sequencing was by immunoSEQ multiplex PCR. The sample holds roughly 180,000 clones, 94% seen once. The length of the CDR3 is 13 residues. CDR1 is MNHEY and CDR2 is SVGAGI in the germline V gene. V dropped 2 bases and J dropped 0 bases, with 5 bases sitting between them. This receptor was taken from an adult in good health. This specimen was peripheral blood, taken on day 0 of AZD1222 vaccination. The rearrangement links TRBV6-5 to TRBJ2-7; unclear D gene. The CDR3 DNA follows: TGTGCCAGCAGTTACCTTACCTCCTACGAGCAGTACTTC. This translates into CASSYLTSYEQYF.